The clone carrying this TCR beta chain came up a few times. These data originate in a study of T cells in Graves' hyperthyroidism and ophthalmopathy. Germline loops: CDR1 GTSNPN, CDR2 SVGIG (reference sequence). The V gene lost 5 bases and the J gene lost 1 base, with 2 bases spanning the gap. The CDR3 is 10 residues long. TCR beta CDR3 regions were amplified from RNA transcripts. Using the HTBI primer set, a first-round RT-PCR was run on the TCR CDR3. TCRdb reprocessed the multiplex PCR reads with MiXCR, giving one entry per CDR3 protein. The table includes around 690,000 distinct CDR3 sequences, approximately 15% detected once.

The gene calls are TRBV30 and TRBJ1-2; D is uncertain. Sequencing input: blood. The clonotype originates from a man aged 50-60 years with Graves' hyperthyroidism. This CDR3 is CAWDNYGYTF. DNA of the CDR3: TGTGCCTGGGATAACTATGGCTACACCTTC.